This T cell receptor (beta chain) was sequenced in a study of blood T cell repertoires in COVID-19. For the study at large: The United States, Italy and Spain provided the acute and convalescent COVID-19 samples. From T cells, B-cell-depleted T cells, or PBMCs came the material, which was cDNA or gDNA.

As originally analysed: Reference gene primer amplification gave estimated nucleated cell counts. Method: immunoSEQ multiplex PCR; TCRdb's copy keeps in-frame clones and lacks some. V and J calls and clone size are as listed in that table; D and trimming were resolved from the DNA. This sample has 150,000 to 200,000 clones, with approximately 90% found just once. Trimming took 6 bases from V and 2 from J, leaving 13 bases between them. The CDR3 is made up of 14 amino acids. CDR1 and CDR2 from the germline V gene are MNHEY and SVGAGI. This clone was observed a single time. This clonotype was obtained from a man in his late teens or twenties who had recovered from COVID-19. The chain joins TRBV6-5 to TRBJ1-1; TRBD1 might be the D (6 bases). The sample taken for sequencing was peripheral blood. The CDR3 nucleotides are TGTGCCAGCAGGGCAGGGGTTTCAAACACTGAAGCTTTCTTT. Translating gives CASRAGVSNTEAFF.